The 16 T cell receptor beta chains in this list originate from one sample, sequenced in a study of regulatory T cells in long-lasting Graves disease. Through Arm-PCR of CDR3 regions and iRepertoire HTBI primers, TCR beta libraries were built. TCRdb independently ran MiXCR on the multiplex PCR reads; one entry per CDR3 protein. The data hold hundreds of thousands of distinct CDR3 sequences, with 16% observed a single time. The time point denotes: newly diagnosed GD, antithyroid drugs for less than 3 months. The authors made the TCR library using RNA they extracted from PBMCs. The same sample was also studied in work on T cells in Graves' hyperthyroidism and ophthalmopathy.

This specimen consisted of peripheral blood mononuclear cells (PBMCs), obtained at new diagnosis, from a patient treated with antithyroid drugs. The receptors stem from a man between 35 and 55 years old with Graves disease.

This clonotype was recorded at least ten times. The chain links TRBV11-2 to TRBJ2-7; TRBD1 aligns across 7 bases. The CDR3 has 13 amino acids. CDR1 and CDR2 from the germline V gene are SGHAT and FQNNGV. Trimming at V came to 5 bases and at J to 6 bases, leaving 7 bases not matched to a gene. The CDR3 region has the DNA TGTGCCAGCAGCACCGAGACAGGGACCGAGCAGTACTTC. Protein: CASSTETGTEQYF. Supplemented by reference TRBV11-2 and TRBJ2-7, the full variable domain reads EAGVAQSPRYKIIEKRQSVAFWCNPISGHATLYWYQQILGQGPKLLIQFQNNGVVDDSQLPKDRFSAERLKGVDSTLKIQPAKLEDSAVYLCASSTETGTEQYFGPGTRLTVT.

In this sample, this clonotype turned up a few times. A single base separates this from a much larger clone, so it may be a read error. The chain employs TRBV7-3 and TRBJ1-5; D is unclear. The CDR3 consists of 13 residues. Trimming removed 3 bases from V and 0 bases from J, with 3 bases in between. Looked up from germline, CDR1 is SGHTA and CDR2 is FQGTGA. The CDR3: CASSFNSNQPQHF. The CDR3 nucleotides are TGTGCCAGCAGCTTTAATAGCAATCAGCCCCAGCATTTT.

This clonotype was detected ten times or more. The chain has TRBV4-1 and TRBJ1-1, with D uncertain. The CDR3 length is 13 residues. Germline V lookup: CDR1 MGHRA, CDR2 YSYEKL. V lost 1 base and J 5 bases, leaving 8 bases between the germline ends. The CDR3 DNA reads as TGCGCCAGCAGCCAAGTTCTTCCGACTGAAGCTTTCTTT. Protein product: CASSQVLPTEAFF.

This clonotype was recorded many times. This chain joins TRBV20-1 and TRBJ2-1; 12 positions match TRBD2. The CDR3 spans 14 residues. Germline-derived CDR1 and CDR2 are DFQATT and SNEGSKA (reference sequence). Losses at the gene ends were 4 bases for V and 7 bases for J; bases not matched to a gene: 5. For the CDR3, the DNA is TGCAGTGCTACCGGGACTAGCGGGTGGAATGAGCAGTTCTTC. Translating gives CSATGTSGWNEQFF.

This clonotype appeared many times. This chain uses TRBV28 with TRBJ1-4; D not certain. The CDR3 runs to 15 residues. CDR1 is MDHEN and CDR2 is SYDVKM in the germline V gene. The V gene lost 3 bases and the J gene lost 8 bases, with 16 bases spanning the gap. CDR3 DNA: TGTGCCAGCAGTTTTTACCTACAGCCAACGGAAAAACTGTTTTTT. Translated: CASSFYLQPTEKLFF.

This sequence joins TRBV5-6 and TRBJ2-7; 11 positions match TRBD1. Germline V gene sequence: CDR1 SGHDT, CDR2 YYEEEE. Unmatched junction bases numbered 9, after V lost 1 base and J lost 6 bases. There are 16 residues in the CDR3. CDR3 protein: CASSLFDGDRGGEQYF. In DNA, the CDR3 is TGTGCCAGCAGCTTGTTTGATGGGGACAGGGGGGGCGAGCAGTACTTC.

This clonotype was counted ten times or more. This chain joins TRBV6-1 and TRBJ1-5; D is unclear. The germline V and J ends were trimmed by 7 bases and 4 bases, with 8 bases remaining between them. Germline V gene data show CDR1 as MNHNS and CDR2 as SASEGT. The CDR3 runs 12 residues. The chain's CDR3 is CASTGKNQPQHF. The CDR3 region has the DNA TGTGCCAGCACCGGGAAGAATCAGCCCCAGCATTTT.

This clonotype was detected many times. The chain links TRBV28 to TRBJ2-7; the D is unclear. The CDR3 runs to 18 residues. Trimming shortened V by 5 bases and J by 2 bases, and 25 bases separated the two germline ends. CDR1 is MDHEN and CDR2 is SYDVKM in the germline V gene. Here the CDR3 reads CASSLPLHPGHSTYEQYF. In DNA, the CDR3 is TGTGCCAGCAGTCTGCCGCTCCATCCGGGCCATTCGACCTACGAGCAGTACTTC.

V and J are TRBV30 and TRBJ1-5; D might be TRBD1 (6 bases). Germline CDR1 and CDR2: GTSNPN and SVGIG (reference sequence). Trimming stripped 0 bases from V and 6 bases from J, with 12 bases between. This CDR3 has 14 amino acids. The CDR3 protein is CAWSVRGGAQPQHF. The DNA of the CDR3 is TGTGCCTGGAGTGTACGAGGGGGTGCTCAGCCCCAGCATTTT.

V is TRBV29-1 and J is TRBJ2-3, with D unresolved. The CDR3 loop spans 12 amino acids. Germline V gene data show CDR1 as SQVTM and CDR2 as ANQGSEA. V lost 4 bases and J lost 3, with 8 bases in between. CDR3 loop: CSVAGGTDTQYF. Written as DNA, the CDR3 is TGCAGCGTTGCGGGTGGGACAGATACGCAGTATTTT.

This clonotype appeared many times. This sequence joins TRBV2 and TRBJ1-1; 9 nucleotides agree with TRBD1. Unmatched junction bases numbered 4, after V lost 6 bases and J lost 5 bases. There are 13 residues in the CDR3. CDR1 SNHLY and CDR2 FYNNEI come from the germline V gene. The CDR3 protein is CASRGTGKTEAFF. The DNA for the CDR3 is TGTGCCAGCAGGGGGACAGGGAAGACTGAAGCTTTCTTT.

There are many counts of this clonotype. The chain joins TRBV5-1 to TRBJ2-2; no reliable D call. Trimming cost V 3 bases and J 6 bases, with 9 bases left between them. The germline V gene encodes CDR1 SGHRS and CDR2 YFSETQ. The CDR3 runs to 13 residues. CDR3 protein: CASSSNRAGELFF. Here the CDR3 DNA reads TGCGCCAGCAGCTCCAACCGGGCCGGGGAGCTGTTTTTT.

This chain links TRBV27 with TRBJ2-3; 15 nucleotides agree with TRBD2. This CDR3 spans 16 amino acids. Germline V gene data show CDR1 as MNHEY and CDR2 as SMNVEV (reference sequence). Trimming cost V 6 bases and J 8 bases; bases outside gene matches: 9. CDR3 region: CASSGGLAGGQGTQYF. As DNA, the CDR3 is TGTGCCAGCAGCGGGGGACTAGCGGGGGGTCAGGGTACGCAGTATTTT.

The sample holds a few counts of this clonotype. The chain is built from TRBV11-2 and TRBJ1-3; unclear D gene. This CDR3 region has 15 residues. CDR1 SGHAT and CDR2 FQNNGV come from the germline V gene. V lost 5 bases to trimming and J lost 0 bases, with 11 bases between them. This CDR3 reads CASSVWQTSGNTIYF. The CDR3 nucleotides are TGTGCCAGCAGCGTCTGGCAGACCTCTGGAAACACCATATATTTT. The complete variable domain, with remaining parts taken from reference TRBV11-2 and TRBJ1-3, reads EAGVAQSPRYKIIEKRQSVAFWCNPISGHATLYWYQQILGQGPKLLIQFQNNGVVDDSQLPKDRFSAERLKGVDSTLKIQPAKLEDSAVYLCASSVWQTSGNTIYFGEGSWLTVV.

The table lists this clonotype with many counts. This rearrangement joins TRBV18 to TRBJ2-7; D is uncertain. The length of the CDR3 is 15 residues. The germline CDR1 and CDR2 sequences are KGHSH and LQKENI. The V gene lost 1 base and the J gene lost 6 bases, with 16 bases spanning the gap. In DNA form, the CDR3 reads TGTGCCAGCTCACCACACCCGCCACTGGGTATCGAGCAGTACTTC. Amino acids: CASSPHPPLGIEQYF.

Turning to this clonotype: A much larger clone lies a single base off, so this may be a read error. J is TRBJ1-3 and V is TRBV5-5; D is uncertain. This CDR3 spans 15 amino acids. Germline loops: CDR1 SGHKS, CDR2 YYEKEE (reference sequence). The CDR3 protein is CTSSSVPSNGNTIYF. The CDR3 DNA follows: TGTACCAGCAGCTCGGTACCCAGTAATGGAAACACCATATATTTT.